The 26 T cell receptor beta chains below come from one sample, sequenced in a study of CD8 T cells in Susac syndrome. It was with random hexamers that roughly 0.45 to 1 ug RNA was reverse transcribed. TCRdb fed the immunoSEQ multiplex PCR reads into MiXCR, producing one record per CDR3 protein. The table has more than 100,000 distinct CDR3 sequences, around 94% seen once. The sample taken for sequencing was CD8+ T cells from PBMCs. The receptors were sampled from a human donor with Susac syndrome.

The V gene is TRBV6-2 or TRBV6-3, the J gene TRBJ2-1; no clear D. The germline gives CDR1 MNHEY, CDR2 SVGEGT. Trimming shortened V by 6 bases and J by 8 bases, and 8 bases separated the two germline ends. The CDR3 extends over 11 amino acids. CDR3 in amino acids: CASSHTYEQFF. The CDR3 DNA reads TGTGCCAGCAGCCATACTTATGAGCAGTTCTTC.

The gene calls are TRBV4-3 and TRBJ2-1; weak D call: TRBD2 (6 bases). Trimming removed 0 bases from V and 6 bases from J, with 21 bases in between. Germline CDR1 LGHNA, CDR2 YSLEER. This CDR3 region has 18 residues. The CDR3 nucleotides are TGCGCCAGCAGCCAAGATCAAGGGGACTTCGCCCCCGGCAATGAGCAGTTCTTC. Translating it yields CASSQDQGDFAPGNEQFF.

The V and J genes are TRBV29-1 and TRBJ2-7; 7 positions match TRBD1. V lost 2 bases to trimming and J lost 3 bases; unmatched junction nucleotides: 10. Germline CDR1 and CDR2: SQVTM and ANQGSEA. This CDR3 is 15 amino acids long. The CDR3: CSVEWTGQGHYEQYF. CDR3 in DNA: TGCAGCGTTGAATGGACAGGTCAGGGTCACTACGAGCAGTACTTC.

The chain couples TRBV6-1 to TRBJ2-5, with 12 positions matching TRBD2. The CDR3 extends over 16 amino acids. Germline V CDR1 and CDR2: MNHNS, SASEGT. J was trimmed by 0 bases and V by 6 bases; bases with no gene match: 5. CDR3 sequence reads: CASSPTSGGYQETQYF. The CDR3 DNA sequence: TGTGCCAGCAGCCCCACTAGCGGGGGGTACCAAGAGACCCAGTACTTC.

The J gene is TRBJ2-7, the V gene TRBV20-1; 14 bases fit TRBD2. This CDR3 is built from 15 residues. The V segment lost 5 bases and the J segment 4 bases; nucleotides outside the gene matches: 7. Germline V gives CDR1 DFQATT, CDR2 SNEGSKA (reference sequence). In nucleotides, the CDR3 is TGCAGTGCTGATGGGACTAGCGGGGGCCTTTACGAGCAGTACTTC. Its protein product is CSADGTSGGLYEQYF.

V gene TRBV29-1 combines with J gene TRBJ1-2, with D tentatively TRBD1 (5 bases). Germline-derived CDR1 and CDR2 are SQVTM and ANQGSEA. The ends were cut back, 4 bases at V and 3 bases at J, with 12 bases in the middle. This CDR3 has 13 amino acids. The CDR3 DNA reads as TGCAGCGTTGCCCCAGCGGGGGACTATGGCTACACCTTC. Protein product: CSVAPAGDYGYTF.

The V gene is TRBV7-9, the J gene TRBJ2-7; no reliable D call. Trimming left V 5 bases short and J 1 base short, with 15 bases between. There are 15 residues in the CDR3. Looked up from germline, CDR1 is SEHNR and CDR2 is FQNEAQ (reference sequence). CDR3 residues: CASSPPGGFSYEQYF. CDR3 sequence (DNA): TGTGCCAGCAGCCCCCCCGGTGGATTTTCCTACGAGCAGTACTTC.

The chain carries TRBV29-1 and TRBJ2-7; 7 positions match TRBD2. CDR3 length: 12 residues. CDR1 and CDR2 (germline): SQVTM, ANQGSEA. After removal of 4 bases from V and 3 bases from J, the junction contained 3 bases not matched to a gene. The CDR3 DNA reads as TGCAGCGTTGTCGGGGGGTTCTACGAGCAGTACTTC. Amino acid sequence: CSVVGGFYEQYF.

In its sample, this clonotype was seen once. The rearrangement joins TRBV15 to TRBJ2-3; no reliable D call. With 8 bases removed from V and 3 bases from J, the gap between germline ends came to 12 bases. Germline V gene data show CDR1 as LNHNV and CDR2 as YYDKDF (reference sequence). The CDR3 runs 13 residues. The CDR3 here is CATVGDLTDTQYF. The CDR3 DNA follows: TGTGCCACCGTTGGGGATTTGACAGATACGCAGTATTTT.

The V call is TRBV6-1, the J call TRBJ1-6, with TRBD1 matching 7 bases. The CDR3 spans 16 residues. Germline-derived CDR1 and CDR2 are MNHNS and SASEGT. Trimming cost V 3 bases and J 0 bases; bases outside gene matches: 2. The CDR3 bases are TGTGCCAGCAGTGAGGGACAGAACTCCTATAATTCACCCCTCCACTTT. This encodes CASSEGQNSYNSPLHF.

The chain combines TRBV20-1 with TRBJ1-6; a possible D gene is TRBD1 (6 bases). The CDR3 has 16 amino acids. V lost 0 bases to trimming and J lost 7 bases, with 16 bases between them. Germline loops: CDR1 DFQATT, CDR2 SNEGSKA (reference sequence). CDR3 loop: CSARDHSMDSNSPLHF. The CDR3 DNA is TGCAGTGCTAGAGACCATTCTATGGACAGCAATTCACCCCTCCACTTT.

This chain uses TRBV4-1 with TRBJ1-6, with unresolved D. Germline values: CDR1 MGHRA, CDR2 YSYEKL. Trimming shortened V by 1 base and J by 4 bases, and 5 bases separated the two germline ends. This CDR3 has 14 residues. In nucleotides, the CDR3 is TGCGCCAGCAGCCAAGGGGGTTATAATTCACCCCTCCACTTT. The encoded protein is CASSQGGYNSPLHF.

The CDR3 here is CASSDRDRVENEQFF. The CDR3 DNA follows: TGTGCCAGCAGCGACCGGGACAGGGTGGAGAATGAGCAGTTCTTC. This chain links TRBV9 with TRBJ2-1, with 9 bases identical to TRBD1. CDR3 length: 15 amino acids. The germline V gene encodes CDR1 SGDLS and CDR2 YYNGEE. V dropped 3 bases and J dropped 7; count of bases not matched to a gene: 8.

In this sample, this clonotype turned up once. This sequence joins TRBV5-1 and TRBJ1-1; no firm D call. Germline CDR1 is SGHRS and CDR2 is YFSETQ. The CDR3 loop spans 15 amino acids. V was pared by 0 bases and J by 4 bases, with 13 bases between. CDR3 in amino acids: CASSLAGPGGTEAFF. The CDR3 DNA is TGCGCCAGCAGCTTGGCAGGACCCGGTGGCACTGAAGCTTTCTTT.

V usage is TRBV27 and J usage is TRBJ1-1; the D gene is possibly TRBD1 (5 bases). CDR3 length equals 14 residues. V shed 0 bases and J shed 5 bases, with 10 bases lying between them. The V gene's germline CDR1 is MNHEY and CDR2 SMNVEV (reference sequence). The CDR3 nucleotides are TGTGCCAGCAGTTTATCGTTGGGGGGAACTGAAGCTTTCTTT. It yields the protein CASSLSLGGTEAFF.

The rearrangement joins TRBV3-1 to TRBJ1-1; 8 positions match TRBD1. V dropped 0 bases and J dropped 0; count of bases not matched to a gene: 6. The germline V gene has CDR1 LGHDT and CDR2 YNNKEL (reference sequence). The CDR3 is made up of 17 amino acids. In DNA form, the CDR3 reads TGTGCCAGCAGCCAAGATTCAGGGGGCGGAATGAACACTGAAGCTTTCTTT. Translating gives CASSQDSGGGMNTEAFF.

This chain connects TRBV27 to TRBJ1-2; 10 bases are shared with TRBD1. The CDR3 is 16 amino acids. V dropped 9 bases and J dropped 7; count of bases not matched to a gene: 17. CDR1 is MNHEY, CDR2 SMNVEV, per germline (reference sequence). DNA for the CDR3: TGTGCCAGTCGTGGGGGACAGGGGTGGGGTTGGAGTGGCTACACCTTC. Protein sequence: CASRGGQGWGWSGYTF.

In this sample, this clonotype turned up once. The rearrangement links TRBV6-2 or TRBV6-3 to TRBJ1-1; no clear D gene. V was cut by 2 bases and J by 5 bases, with 12 bases left in between. The germline V gene has CDR1 MNHEY and CDR2 SVGEGT. This CDR3 comprises 14 residues. The CDR3 loop reads CASSYLDPGTEAFF. The CDR3 DNA sequence: TGTGCCAGCAGTTACCTGGACCCTGGAACTGAAGCTTTCTTT.

The rearrangement uses TRBV20-1 and TRBJ1-3; D is perhaps TRBD1 (5 bases). The CDR3 extends over 16 amino acids. Germline CDR1 DFQATT, CDR2 SNEGSKA (reference sequence). V was trimmed by 0 bases and J by 2 bases, leaving 14 bases between them. In nucleotides, the CDR3 is TGCAGTGCTAGAGATCTCGAAGGAGGGGCTGGAAACACCATATATTTT. It codes for CSARDLEGGAGNTIYF.

This rearrangement joins TRBV5-6 to TRBJ2-7; tentative D call: TRBD2 (5 bases). The germline V and J ends were trimmed by 4 bases and 5 bases, with 13 bases remaining between them. CDR3 size: 13 residues. In germline, CDR1 is SGHDT, CDR2 YYEEEE. CDR3 DNA: TGTGCCAGCAGCCAAGGGAGTCTGGACGAGCAGTACTTC. This sequence encodes CASSQGSLDEQYF.

The gene calls are TRBV9 and TRBJ1-2; D is possibly TRBD1 (6 bases). Germline assignment: CDR1 SGDLS and CDR2 YYNGEE. CDR3 size: 16 residues. V was pared by 4 bases and J by 0 bases, with 16 bases between. CDR3 in DNA: TGTGCCAGCAGCCGGGGGGCTGGCCCGACTAACTATGGCTACACCTTC. Its protein is CASSRGAGPTNYGYTF.

The chain is built from TRBV25-1 and TRBJ2-1; 8 bases line up with TRBD1. CDR3 length equals 15 residues. With 2 bases clipped from V and 6 bases from J, the junction kept 6 bases outside the gene matches. The germline V gene encodes CDR1 MGHDK and CDR2 SYGVNS. The CDR3, as DNA: TGTGCCAGCAGTGAACGAGACAGGGGCAGCAATGAGCAGTTCTTC. Its protein is CASSERDRGSNEQFF.

The chain combines TRBV5-6 with TRBJ1-2; 8 nucleotides line up with TRBD1. Germline CDR1 reads SGHDT; CDR2 reads YYEEEE. After removal of 4 bases from V and 4 bases from J, the junction contained 6 bases not matched to a gene. The CDR3 totals 14 residues. CDR3 coding DNA: TGTGCCAGCAGCCTTGAGACAGGGGCCTATGGCTACACCTTC. It codes for CASSLETGAYGYTF.

This sequence joins TRBV12-3 or TRBV12-4 and TRBJ2-4; the D is unclear. V gave up 4 bases and J gave up 8 bases, with 9 bases separating them. This CDR3 spans 12 amino acids. The CDR3 is CASSYGKHIQYF. For the CDR3, the DNA is TGTGCCAGCAGTTATGGGAAGCACATTCAGTACTTC.

This chain connects TRBV12-3 or TRBV12-4 to TRBJ2-1, with 7 bases fitting TRBD2. The CDR3 extends over 13 amino acids. V shed 0 bases and J 10 bases; nucleotides not matched to a gene: 3. The CDR3 nucleotides are TGTGCCAGCAGTTTAGCGCGGGGGTTAGAGCAGTTCTTC. It yields the protein CASSLARGLEQFF.

The chain joins TRBV19 to TRBJ1-5; tentative D call: TRBD1 (6 bases). Trimming took 5 bases from V and 5 from J, leaving 16 bases between them. The length of the CDR3 is 15 residues. Germline CDR1 is LNHDA and CDR2 is SQIVND (reference sequence). The CDR3 DNA reads TGTGCCAGTAGTTTCTTTACAGGGCCCTATCAGCCCCAGCATTTT. It encodes CASSFFTGPYQPQHF. Full variable domain (missing parts from reference TRBV19 and TRBJ1-5): DGGITQSPKYLFRKEGQNVTLSCEQNLNHDAMYWYRQDPGQGLRLIYYSQIVNDFQKGDIAEGYSVSREKKESFPLTVTSAQKNPTAFYLCASSFFTGPYQPQHFGDGTRLSIL.